This record looks at one T cell receptor (beta chain) sequence and its context. Its antigen is not known. The primer mix had 60 V beta and 13 J beta primers. Clones were sequenced by immunoSEQ multiplex PCR, and TCRdb holds only the in-frame ones, with some missing. The sample has approximately 64,000 clones; around 86% are singletons. No glioblastoma patient carried an isocitrate dehydrogenase mutation. The CDR3 consists of 14 residues. Trimming took 2 bases from V and 5 from J, leaving 12 bases between them. CDR1 and CDR2 from the germline V gene are WSHSY and SAAADI. This sample is part of a study of glioma-infiltrating T cells after dendritic cell vaccination. Study-wide results and caveats: TCR clonality showed no direct relationship with survival.

The chain is built from TRBV10-2 and TRBJ1-2, with D tentatively TRBD1 (5 bases). The TCR originated in a human donor with glioblastoma. The source was blood, collected before dendritic cell vaccination. In DNA form, the CDR3 reads TGCGCCAGCAGTGAGACTGGGGGGGGGTATGGCTACACCTTC. Its protein product is CASSETGGGYGYTF.